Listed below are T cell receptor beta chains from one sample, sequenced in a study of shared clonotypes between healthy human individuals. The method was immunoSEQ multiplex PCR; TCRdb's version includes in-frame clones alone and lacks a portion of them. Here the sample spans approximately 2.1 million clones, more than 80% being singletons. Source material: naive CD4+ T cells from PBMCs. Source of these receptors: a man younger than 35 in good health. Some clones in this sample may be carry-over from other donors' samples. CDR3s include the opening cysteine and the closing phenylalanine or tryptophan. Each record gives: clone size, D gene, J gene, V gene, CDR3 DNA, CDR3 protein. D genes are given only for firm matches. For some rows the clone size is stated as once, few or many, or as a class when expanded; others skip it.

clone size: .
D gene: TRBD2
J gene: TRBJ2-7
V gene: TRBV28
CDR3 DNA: TGTGCCAGCAGAAAAGCGGGAGGCCCCTACGAGCAGTACTTC
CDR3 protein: CASRKAGGPYEQYF

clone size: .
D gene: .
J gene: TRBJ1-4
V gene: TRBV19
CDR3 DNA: TGTGCCAGTAGTATTTCGGGGGGAACTAATGAAAAACTGTTTTTT
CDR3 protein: CASSISGGTNEKLFF

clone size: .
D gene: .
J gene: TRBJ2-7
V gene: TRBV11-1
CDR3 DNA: TGTGCCAGCAGCCCTGAAGGGGGTGAGCAGTACTTC
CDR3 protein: CASSPEGGEQYF

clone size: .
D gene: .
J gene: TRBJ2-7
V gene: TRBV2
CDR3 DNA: TGTGCCAGCAGCGGCTTAAGGTACTACGAGCAGTACTTC
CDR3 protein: CASSGLRYYEQYF

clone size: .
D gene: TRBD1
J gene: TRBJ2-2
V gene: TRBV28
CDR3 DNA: TGTGCCAGCAATACAGGGGTTGACACCGGGGAGCTGTTTTTT
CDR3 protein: CASNTGVDTGELFF

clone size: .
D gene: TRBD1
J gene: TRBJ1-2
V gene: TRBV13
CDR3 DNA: TGTGCCAGCAGGGGGACAGGGGGTTTTGACTATGGCTACACCTTC
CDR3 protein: CASRGTGGFDYGYTF

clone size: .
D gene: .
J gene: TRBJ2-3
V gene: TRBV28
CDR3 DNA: TGTGCCAGCAGTTTTCCAGGGAGAGATACGCAGTATTTT
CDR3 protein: CASSFPGRDTQYF

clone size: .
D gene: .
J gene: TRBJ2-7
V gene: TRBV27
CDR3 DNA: TGTGCCAGCAGTTTAACCTCAGGGAAGGCCTACGAGCAGTACTTC
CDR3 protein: CASSLTSGKAYEQYF

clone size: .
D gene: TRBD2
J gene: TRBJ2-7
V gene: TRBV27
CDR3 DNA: TGTGCCAGCAGCCGCACCGCGGGAGGGCAAAGGGGCCCGCAGTACTTC
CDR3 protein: CASSRTAGGQRGPQYF

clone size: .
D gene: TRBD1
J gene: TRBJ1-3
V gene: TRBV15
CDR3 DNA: TGTGCCACCAGCAGTTATCAGGGGGCGATGCGAAACACCATATATTTT
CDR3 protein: CATSSYQGAMRNTIYF

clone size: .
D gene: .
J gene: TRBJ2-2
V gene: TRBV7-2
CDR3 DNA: TGTGCCAGCAGCCGGATGATTACCGGGGAGCTGTTTTTT
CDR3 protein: CASSRMITGELFF

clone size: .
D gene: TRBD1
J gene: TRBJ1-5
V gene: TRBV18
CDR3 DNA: TGTGCCAGCTCACAGATCGGACAGGGGAATCAGCCCCAGCATTTT
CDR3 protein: CASSQIGQGNQPQHF

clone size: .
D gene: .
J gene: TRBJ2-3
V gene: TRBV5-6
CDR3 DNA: TGTGCCAGCAGCCGGGCAATAGACGCTGGCGGGGTGACAGATACGCAGTATTTT
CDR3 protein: CASSRAIDAGGVTDTQYF

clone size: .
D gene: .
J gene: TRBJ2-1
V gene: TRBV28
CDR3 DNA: TGTGCCAGCACCCCCAGATACAATGAGCAGTTCTTC
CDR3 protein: CASTPRYNEQFF

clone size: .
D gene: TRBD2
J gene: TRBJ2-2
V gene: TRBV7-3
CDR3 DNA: TGTGCCAGCAGCCCCGGACTAGCGGGACCCGGGGAGCTGTTTTTT
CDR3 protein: CASSPGLAGPGELFF

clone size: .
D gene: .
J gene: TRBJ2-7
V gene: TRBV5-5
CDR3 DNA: TGTGCCAGCAGCTTGGACCTCTACGAGCAGTACTTC
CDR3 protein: CASSLDLYEQYF

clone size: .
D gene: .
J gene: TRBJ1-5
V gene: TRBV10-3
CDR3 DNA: TGTGCCATCAGCGCCGATAATCAGCCCCAGCATTTT
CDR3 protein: CAISADNQPQHF

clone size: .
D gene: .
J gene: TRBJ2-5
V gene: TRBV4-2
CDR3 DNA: TGTGCCAGCAGCCAAGGGCAGGCTTACCAAGAGACCCAGTACTTC
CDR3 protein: CASSQGQAYQETQYF

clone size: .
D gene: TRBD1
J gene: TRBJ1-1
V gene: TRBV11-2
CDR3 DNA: TGTGCCAGCAGCTTCCGGGGGACAGGGCTATCTGAAGCTTTCTTT
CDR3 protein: CASSFRGTGLSEAFF

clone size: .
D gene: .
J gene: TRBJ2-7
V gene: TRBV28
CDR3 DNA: TGTGCCAGCAGGCCGGCCCCAAAGCCCTACGAGCAGTACTTC
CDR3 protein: CASRPAPKPYEQYF

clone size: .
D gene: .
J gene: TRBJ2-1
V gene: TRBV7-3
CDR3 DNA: TGTGCCAGCAGCTTATTGGCGGCCTACAATGAGCAGTTCTTC
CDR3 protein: CASSLLAAYNEQFF

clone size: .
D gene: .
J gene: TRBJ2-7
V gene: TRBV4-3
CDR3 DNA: TGCGCCAGCAGCCAAGATGTCCGGACCCTTCGGGGCGACGAGCAGTACTTC
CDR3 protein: CASSQDVRTLRGDEQYF

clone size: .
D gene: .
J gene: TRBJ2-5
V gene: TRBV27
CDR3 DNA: TGTGCCAGCAGTTTATACGCTCTGTTCGTAAATCAAGAGACCCAGTACTTC
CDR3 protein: CASSLYALFVNQETQYF

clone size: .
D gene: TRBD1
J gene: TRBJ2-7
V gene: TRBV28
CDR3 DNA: TGTGCCAGCAGTTTATCTGGACAGGCCGCGTCCTACGAGCAGTACTTC
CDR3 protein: CASSLSGQAASYEQYF

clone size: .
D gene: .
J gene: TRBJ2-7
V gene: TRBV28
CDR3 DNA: TGTGCCAGCAGTTTCCAGTCTGGATGGGCAAACGAGCAGTACTTC
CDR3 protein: CASSFQSGWANEQYF

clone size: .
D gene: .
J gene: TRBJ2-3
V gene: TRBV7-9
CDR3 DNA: TGTGCCAGCAGCTCCGGTCAGGCAGGGGGCACAGATACGCAGTATTTT
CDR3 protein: CASSSGQAGGTDTQYF

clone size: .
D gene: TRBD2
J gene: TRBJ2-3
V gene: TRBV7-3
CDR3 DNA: TGTGCCAGCAGCTTAACGCCTAGCGGGATTACAGATACGCAGTATTTT
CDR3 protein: CASSLTPSGITDTQYF

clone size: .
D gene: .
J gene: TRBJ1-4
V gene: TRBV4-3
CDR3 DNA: TGCGCCAGCAGCCAAGTTATTCAAAGTATTAATGAAAAACTGTTTTTT
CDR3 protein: CASSQVIQSINEKLFF

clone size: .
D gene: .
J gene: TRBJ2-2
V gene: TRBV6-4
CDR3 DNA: TGTGCCAGCAGTGCCGACCCTCCGAACACCGGGGAGCTGTTTTTT
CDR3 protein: CASSADPPNTGELFF

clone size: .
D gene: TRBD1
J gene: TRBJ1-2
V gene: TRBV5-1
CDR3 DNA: TGCGCCAGCAGCCTTTCCCCTAACTCCGGGACAGGGTACAGCTACACCTTC
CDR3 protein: CASSLSPNSGTGYSYTF

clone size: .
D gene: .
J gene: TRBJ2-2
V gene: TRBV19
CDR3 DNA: TGTGCCAGTAGTCTCGAGGGGGGTGACACCGGGGAGCTGTTTTTT
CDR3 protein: CASSLEGGDTGELFF

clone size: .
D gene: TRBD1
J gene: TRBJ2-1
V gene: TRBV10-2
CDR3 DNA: TGCGCCAGCAGTGACTGGGACAGGGGGGCAGGGGCTGAGCAGTTCTTC
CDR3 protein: CASSDWDRGAGAEQFF

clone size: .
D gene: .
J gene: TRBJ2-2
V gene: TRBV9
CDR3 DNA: TGTGCCAGCAGGGGGTTTACGAACACCGGGGAGCTGTTTTTT
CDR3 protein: CASRGFTNTGELFF

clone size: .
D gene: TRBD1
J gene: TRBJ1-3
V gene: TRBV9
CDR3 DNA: TGTGCCAGCAGCCAGGGGGCCTCATCTGGAAACACCATATATTTT
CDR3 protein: CASSQGASSGNTIYF

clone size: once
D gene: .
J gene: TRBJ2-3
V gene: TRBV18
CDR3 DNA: TGTGCCAGCTCACCCCCGGGCCAGACCACAGATACGCAGTATTTT
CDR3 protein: CASSPPGQTTDTQYF

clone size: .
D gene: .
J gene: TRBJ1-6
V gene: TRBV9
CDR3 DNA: TGTGCCAGCAGCGTTTCGGATAATTCACCCCTCCACTTT
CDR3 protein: CASSVSDNSPLHF

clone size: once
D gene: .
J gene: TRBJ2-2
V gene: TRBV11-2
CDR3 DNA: TGTGCCAGCAGCCCGGGCGGATTGGGAGCCGGGGAGCTGTTTTTT
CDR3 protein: CASSPGGLGAGELFF

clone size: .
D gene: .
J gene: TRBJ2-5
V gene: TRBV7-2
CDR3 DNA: TGTGCCAGCAGCTTAGGCAGGACCCAGTACTTC
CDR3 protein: CASSLGRTQYF

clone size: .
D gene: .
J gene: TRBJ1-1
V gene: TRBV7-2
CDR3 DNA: TGTGCCAGCAGCCCTTTGGGGGTAAGGAACACTGAAGCTTTCTTT
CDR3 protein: CASSPLGVRNTEAFF

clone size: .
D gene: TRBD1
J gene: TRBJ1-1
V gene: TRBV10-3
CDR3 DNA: TGTGCCACCTATGACCGGGACAGGAAGAACACTGAAGCTTTCTTT
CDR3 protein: CATYDRDRKNTEAFF

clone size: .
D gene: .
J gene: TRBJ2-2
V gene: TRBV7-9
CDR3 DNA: TGTGCCAGCAGCTTCAGGGCCCTCGGGGAGCTGTTTTTT
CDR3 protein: CASSFRALGELFF

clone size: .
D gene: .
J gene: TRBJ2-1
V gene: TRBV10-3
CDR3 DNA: TGTGCCAACGCTAAGGACGGTGAGCAGTTCTTC
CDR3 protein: CANAKDGEQFF

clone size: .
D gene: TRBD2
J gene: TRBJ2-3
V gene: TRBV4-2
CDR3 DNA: TGTGCCAGCAGCTCCCGACTAGCGGGCCGGCTCGATACGCAGTATTTT
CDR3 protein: CASSSRLAGRLDTQYF

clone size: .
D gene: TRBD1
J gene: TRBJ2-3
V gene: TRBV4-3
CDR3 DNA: TGCGCCAGCAGCCAGGACAGGGTCAATACGCAGTATTTT
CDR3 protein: CASSQDRVNTQYF

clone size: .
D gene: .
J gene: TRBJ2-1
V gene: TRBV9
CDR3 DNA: TGTGCCAGCAGCGCCGACCAGGGAAATGAGCAGTTCTTC
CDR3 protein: CASSADQGNEQFF

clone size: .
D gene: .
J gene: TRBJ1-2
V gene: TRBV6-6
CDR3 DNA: TGTGCCAGCACCAAAGGAGGGGCATATGGCTACACCTTC
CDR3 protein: CASTKGGAYGYTF

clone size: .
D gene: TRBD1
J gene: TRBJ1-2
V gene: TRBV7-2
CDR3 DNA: TGTGCCAGCAGCATAACCGGGACAGGCCCCTATGGCTACACCTTC
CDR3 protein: CASSITGTGPYGYTF

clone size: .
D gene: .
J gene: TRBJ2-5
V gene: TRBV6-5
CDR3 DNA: TGTGCCAGCAGTTTTAACAGGGCTCAAGAGACCCAGTACTTC
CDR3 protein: CASSFNRAQETQYF

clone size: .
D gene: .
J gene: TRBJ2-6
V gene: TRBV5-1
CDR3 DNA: TGCGCCAGCAGCGCTACAGGGACTGGGGCCAACGTCCTGACTTTC
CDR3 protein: CASSATGTGANVLTF

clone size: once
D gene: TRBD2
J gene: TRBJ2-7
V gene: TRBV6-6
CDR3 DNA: TGTGCCAGCAGTTATCCTAGCGGGAGCCTAGGCGAGCAGTACTTC
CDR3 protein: CASSYPSGSLGEQYF

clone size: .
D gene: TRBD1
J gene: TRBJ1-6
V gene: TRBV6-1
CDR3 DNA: TGTGCCAGCAGTGAACAGGGACAGATGAATTCACCCCTCCACTTT
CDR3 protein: CASSEQGQMNSPLHF

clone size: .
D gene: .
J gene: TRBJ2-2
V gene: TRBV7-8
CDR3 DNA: TGTGCCAGCAGCTTAAACGGGGCGGGCGGGGAGCTGTTTTTT
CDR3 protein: CASSLNGAGGELFF

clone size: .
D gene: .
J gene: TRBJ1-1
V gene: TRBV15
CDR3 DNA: TGTGCCACCAGCGGAGGCGCCGGGGGCGCTAGGGACACTGAAGCTTTCTTT
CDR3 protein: CATSGGAGGARDTEAFF